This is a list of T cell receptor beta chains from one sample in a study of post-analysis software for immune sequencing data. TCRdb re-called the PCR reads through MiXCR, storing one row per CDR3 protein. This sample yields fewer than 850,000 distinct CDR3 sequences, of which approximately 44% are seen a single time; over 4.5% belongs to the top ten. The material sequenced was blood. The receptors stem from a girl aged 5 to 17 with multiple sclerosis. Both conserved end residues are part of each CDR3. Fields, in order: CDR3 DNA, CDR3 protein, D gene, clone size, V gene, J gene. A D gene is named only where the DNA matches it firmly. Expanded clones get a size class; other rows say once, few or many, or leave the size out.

CDR3nt: TGTGCCAGCAGCACACCGGGACTAGTCAGGACCTACGAGCAGTACTTC
CDR3aa: CASSTPGLVRTYEQYF
d_gene: TRBD2
abundance: .
v_gene: TRBV12-3/TRBV12-4
j_gene: TRBJ2-7

CDR3nt: TGTGCCAGCAGCCAACTAGGGGACGAGCAGTACTTC
CDR3aa: CASSQLGDEQYF
d_gene: .
abundance: .
v_gene: TRBV6-2/TRBV6-3
j_gene: TRBJ2-7

CDR3nt: TGTGCCAGCAGCCAACTTGGGACAGTAAATCAGCCCCAGCATTTT
CDR3aa: CASSQLGTVNQPQHF
d_gene: TRBD1
abundance: many
v_gene: TRBV4-2
j_gene: TRBJ1-5

CDR3nt: TGTGCCAGCAGCGTAGGGCCATTGGGGCAAGAGACCCAGTACTTC
CDR3aa: CASSVGPLGQETQYF
d_gene: .
abundance: .
v_gene: TRBV9
j_gene: TRBJ2-5

CDR3nt: TGTGCCAGCAGTTTGACAGGGAAAAACATTCAGTACTTC
CDR3aa: CASSLTGKNIQYF
d_gene: TRBD1
abundance: few
v_gene: TRBV12-3/TRBV12-4
j_gene: TRBJ2-4

CDR3nt: TGCAGCGTTGAAGACGAGGTCCTGAGCTCCTACAATGAGCAGTTCTTC
CDR3aa: CSVEDEVLSSYNEQFF
d_gene: .
abundance: .
v_gene: TRBV29-1
j_gene: TRBJ2-1

CDR3nt: TGCAGCGTTGCCACTAGCGTGGGCACAGATACGCAGTATTTT
CDR3aa: CSVATSVGTDTQYF
d_gene: TRBD2
abundance: few
v_gene: TRBV29-1
j_gene: TRBJ2-3

CDR3nt: TGTGCCAGCAGAGCGGGAGTAGTAGATACGCAGTATTTT
CDR3aa: CASRAGVVDTQYF
d_gene: TRBD2
abundance: once
v_gene: TRBV7-8
j_gene: TRBJ2-3

CDR3nt: TGCAGCGTCCGACAGGGGTCAGGCGAAAAACTGTTTTTT
CDR3aa: CSVRQGSGEKLFF
d_gene: TRBD1
abundance: .
v_gene: TRBV29-1
j_gene: TRBJ1-4

CDR3nt: TGCGCCAGCAGCTTTCCCAGAACACGACTAGCGATCAATGAGCAGTTCTTC
CDR3aa: CASSFPRTRLAINEQFF
d_gene: TRBD2
abundance: .
v_gene: TRBV5-1
j_gene: TRBJ2-1

CDR3nt: TGTGCCAGCAGCCAAACCGGGACAGGGGGCGGAGAGACCCAGTACTTC
CDR3aa: CASSQTGTGGGETQYF
d_gene: TRBD1
abundance: few
v_gene: TRBV14
j_gene: TRBJ2-5

CDR3nt: TGCGCCAGCAGCCAAGAGACAGGGATCCCAGATACGCAGTATTTT
CDR3aa: CASSQETGIPDTQYF
d_gene: TRBD1
abundance: few
v_gene: TRBV4-3
j_gene: TRBJ2-3

CDR3nt: TGTGCCAGCAGCCAAGTATTGGCAGGGAACACCGGGGAGCTGTTTTTT
CDR3aa: CASSQVLAGNTGELFF
d_gene: .
abundance: .
v_gene: TRBV3-1
j_gene: TRBJ2-2

CDR3nt: TGTGCCAGCAGCTTATTACCAGGGTCGAACACCGGGGAGCTGTTTTTT
CDR3aa: CASSLLPGSNTGELFF
d_gene: .
abundance: .
v_gene: TRBV11-2
j_gene: TRBJ2-2

CDR3nt: TGTGCCAGCAGTTTAGCCCCTGGTACTGAAGCTTTCTTT
CDR3aa: CASSLAPGTEAFF
d_gene: .
abundance: few
v_gene: TRBV12-3/TRBV12-4
j_gene: TRBJ1-1

CDR3nt: TGTGCCAGCAGCTTGCGACGAACCTACGAGCAGTACTTC
CDR3aa: CASSLRRTYEQYF
d_gene: .
abundance: few
v_gene: TRBV5-6
j_gene: TRBJ2-7

CDR3nt: TGTGCCAGCAGTTACGGTTGGGGAGATCAGCCCCAGCATTTT
CDR3aa: CASSYGWGDQPQHF
d_gene: .
abundance: .
v_gene: TRBV6-6
j_gene: TRBJ1-5

CDR3nt: TGCAGCGTTGAAGAGGTGGGAGTCGGTGGCTACACCTTC
CDR3aa: CSVEEVGVGGYTF
d_gene: .
abundance: few
v_gene: TRBV29-1
j_gene: TRBJ1-2

CDR3nt: TGCAGTGCTAGAGCGGGACTCACCGGGACCAATACGCAGTATTTT
CDR3aa: CSARAGLTGTNTQYF
d_gene: .
abundance: .
v_gene: TRBV20-1
j_gene: TRBJ2-3

CDR3nt: TGTGCCAGCAGTTTTGACAGCAACCTCTACGAGCAGTACTTC
CDR3aa: CASSFDSNLYEQYF
d_gene: .
abundance: .
v_gene: TRBV5-5
j_gene: TRBJ2-7

CDR3nt: TGTGCCATCAGTGAGACTAGCAGTAGGTATGAGCAGTTCTTC
CDR3aa: CAISETSSRYEQFF
d_gene: .
abundance: .
v_gene: TRBV10-3
j_gene: TRBJ2-1

CDR3nt: TGTGCTAGCAGCCGGACTAGTTACAATGAGCAGTTCTTC
CDR3aa: CASSRTSYNEQFF
d_gene: TRBD2
abundance: .
v_gene: TRBV6-2/TRBV6-3
j_gene: TRBJ2-1

CDR3nt: TGCAGTGCTGTACTAGCGGGAGGGACCTACGAGCAGTACTTC
CDR3aa: CSAVLAGGTYEQYF
d_gene: TRBD2
abundance: .
v_gene: TRBV20-1
j_gene: TRBJ2-7

CDR3nt: TGTGCCAGCAGTTTTAAGATGGCCGAATCGTATAGCAATCAGCCCCAGCATTTT
CDR3aa: CASSFKMAESYSNQPQHF
d_gene: .
abundance: .
v_gene: TRBV12-3/TRBV12-4
j_gene: TRBJ1-5

CDR3nt: TGTGCCAGCAGCCCCAGCTCCGCCGGACTAGTTGGGTCGGGGCAGTACTTC
CDR3aa: CASSPSSAGLVGSGQYF
d_gene: TRBD2
abundance: .
v_gene: TRBV9
j_gene: TRBJ2-7

CDR3nt: TGTGCCAGCAGCTGGGGGGACGGTAGCTCCTACGAGCAGTACTTC
CDR3aa: CASSWGDGSSYEQYF
d_gene: .
abundance: .
v_gene: TRBV7-9
j_gene: TRBJ2-7

CDR3nt: TGTGCCAGCAGCGTAGAACCGGGGTACGAGCAGTACTTC
CDR3aa: CASSVEPGYEQYF
d_gene: .
abundance: few
v_gene: TRBV9
j_gene: TRBJ2-7

CDR3nt: TGCGCCAGCAGCCAAGAGAGTGGGTCGAGCGCCTGGGTAGATACGCAGTATTTT
CDR3aa: CASSQESGSSAWVDTQYF
d_gene: .
abundance: few
v_gene: TRBV4-3
j_gene: TRBJ2-3

CDR3nt: TGCAGCGTTGAAGCACAGTACTATGGCTACACCTTC
CDR3aa: CSVEAQYYGYTF
d_gene: .
abundance: .
v_gene: TRBV29-1
j_gene: TRBJ1-2

CDR3nt: TGTGCCAGCAGTTTTCGTCTAGCGGGAGACGAGCAGTACTTC
CDR3aa: CASSFRLAGDEQYF
d_gene: TRBD2
abundance: few
v_gene: TRBV28
j_gene: TRBJ2-7

CDR3nt: TGCAGTGCTAGATCCCTATTTGGGGCGGGACCGCAGCCCCAGCATTTT
CDR3aa: CSARSLFGAGPQPQHF
d_gene: .
abundance: .
v_gene: TRBV20-1
j_gene: TRBJ1-5